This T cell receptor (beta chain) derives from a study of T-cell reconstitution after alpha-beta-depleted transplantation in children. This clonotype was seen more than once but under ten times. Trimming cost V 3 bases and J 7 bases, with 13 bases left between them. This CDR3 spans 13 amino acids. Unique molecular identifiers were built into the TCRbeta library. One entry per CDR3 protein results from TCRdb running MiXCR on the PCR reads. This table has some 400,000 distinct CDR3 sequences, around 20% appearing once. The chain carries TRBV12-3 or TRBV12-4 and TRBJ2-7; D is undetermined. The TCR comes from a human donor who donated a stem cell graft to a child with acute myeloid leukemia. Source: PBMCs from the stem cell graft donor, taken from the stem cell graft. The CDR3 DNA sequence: TGTGCCAGCAGTTTCTACTCCTCGGAGGAGCAGTACTTC. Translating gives CASSFYSSEEQYF.